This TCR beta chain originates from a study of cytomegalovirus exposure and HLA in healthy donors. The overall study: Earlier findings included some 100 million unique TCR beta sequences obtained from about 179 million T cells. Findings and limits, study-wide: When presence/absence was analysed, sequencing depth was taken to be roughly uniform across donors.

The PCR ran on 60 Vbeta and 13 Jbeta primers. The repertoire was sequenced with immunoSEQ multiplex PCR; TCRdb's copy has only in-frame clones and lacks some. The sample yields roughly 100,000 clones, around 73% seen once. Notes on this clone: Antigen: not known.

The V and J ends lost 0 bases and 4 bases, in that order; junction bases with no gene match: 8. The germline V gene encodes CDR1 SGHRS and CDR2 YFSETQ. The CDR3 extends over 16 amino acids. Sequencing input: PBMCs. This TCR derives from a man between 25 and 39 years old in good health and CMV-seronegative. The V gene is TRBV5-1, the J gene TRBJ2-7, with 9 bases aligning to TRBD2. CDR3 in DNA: TGCGCCAGCAGCTTGGCCTTGCCGACTAGCGGATACGAGCAGTACTTC. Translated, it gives CASSLALPTSGYEQYF.